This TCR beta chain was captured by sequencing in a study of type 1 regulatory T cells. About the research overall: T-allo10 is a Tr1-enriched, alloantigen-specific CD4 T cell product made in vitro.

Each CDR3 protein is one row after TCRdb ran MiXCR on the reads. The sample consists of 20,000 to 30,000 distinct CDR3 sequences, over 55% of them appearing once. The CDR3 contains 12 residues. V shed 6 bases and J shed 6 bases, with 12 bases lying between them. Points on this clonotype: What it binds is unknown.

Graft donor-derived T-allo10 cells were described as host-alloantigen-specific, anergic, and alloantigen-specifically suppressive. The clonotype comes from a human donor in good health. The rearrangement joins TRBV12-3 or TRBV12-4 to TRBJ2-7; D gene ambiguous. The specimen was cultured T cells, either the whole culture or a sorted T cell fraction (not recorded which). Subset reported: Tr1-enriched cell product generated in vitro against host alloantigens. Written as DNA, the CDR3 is TGTGCCAGCAGCGCCCCTTTTACCGAGCAGTACTTC. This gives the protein CASSAPFTEQYF.